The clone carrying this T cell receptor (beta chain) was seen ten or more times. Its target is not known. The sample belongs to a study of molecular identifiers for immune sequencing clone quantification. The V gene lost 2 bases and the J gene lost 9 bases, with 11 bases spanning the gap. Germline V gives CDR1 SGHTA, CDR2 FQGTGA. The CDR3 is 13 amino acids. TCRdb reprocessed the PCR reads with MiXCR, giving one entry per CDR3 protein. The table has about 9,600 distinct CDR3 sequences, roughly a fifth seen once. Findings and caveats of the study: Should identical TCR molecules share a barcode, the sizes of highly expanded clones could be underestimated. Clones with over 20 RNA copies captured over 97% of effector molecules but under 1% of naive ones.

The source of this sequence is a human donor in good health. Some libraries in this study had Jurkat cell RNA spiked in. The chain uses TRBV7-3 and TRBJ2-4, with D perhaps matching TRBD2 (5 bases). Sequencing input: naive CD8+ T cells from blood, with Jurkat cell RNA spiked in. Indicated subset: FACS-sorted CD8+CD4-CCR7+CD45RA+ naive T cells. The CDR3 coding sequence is TGTGCCAGCAGCTTAGGGCTTCGGGGCATTCAGTACTTC. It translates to CASSLGLRGIQYF.